These 6 T cell receptor beta chains came from one sample sequenced in a study of T-cell memory formation after mild COVID-19. TCRdb passed the 5' RACE reads through MiXCR, listing each CDR3 protein once. This table holds roughly 600,000 distinct CDR3 sequences, roughly 18% found once. The sequencing input was PBMCs or a T cell subset sorted from them (not recorded which). The receptors shown here come from an adult woman who had mild COVID-19 (a few samples of this study predate the infection). Cell type and time point are not known.

There are a few counts of this clonotype. This sequence joins TRBV9 and TRBJ1-1, with 7 bases that match TRBD1. Losses at the gene ends were 3 bases for V and 5 bases for J; bases not matched to a gene: 7. Per germline, CDR1 SGDLS and CDR2 YYNGEE. The CDR3 contains 14 residues. DNA for the CDR3: TGTGCCAGCAGCGCGCGACAGGGTGTAACTGAAGCTTTCTTT. This translates into CASSARQGVTEAFF.

This clonotype was detected once. The chain links TRBV24-1 to TRBJ2-5; D unclear. CDR3 length: 11 amino acids. Germline V lookup: CDR1 KGHDR, CDR2 SFDVKD. Trimming pared 4 bases from V and 7 bases from J, leaving 6 bases between. CDR3 DNA sequence: TGTGCCACCAGTGACCAACGGACCCAGTACTTC. It translates to CATSDQRTQYF.

The chain is built from TRBV7-6 and TRBJ2-7; 9 bases map to TRBD1. The ends lost 1 base at V and 3 bases at J; junction bases unmatched: 7. The germline gives CDR1 SGHVS, CDR2 FNYEAQ. The CDR3 extends over 16 amino acids. The CDR3 spells CASSLVPGQGNYEQYF. For the CDR3, the DNA is TGTGCCAGCAGCTTAGTACCCGGACAGGGGAACTACGAGCAGTACTTC.

The chain recombines TRBV7-8 with TRBJ2-5; 7 nucleotides align to TRBD1. V trimming: 4 bases; J trimming: 3 bases; junction bases outside the gene matches: 8. This CDR3 is built from 15 residues. CDR1 and CDR2 (germline): SGHVS, FQNEAQ. CDR3 sequence reads: CASSSVDRAEETQYF. The CDR3, as DNA: TGTGCCAGCAGCTCTGTCGACAGGGCGGAAGAGACCCAGTACTTC.

This chain links TRBV29-1 with TRBJ2-5; D remains ambiguous. Trimming took 2 bases from V and 7 from J, leaving 11 bases between them. Germline CDR1 SQVTM, CDR2 ANQGSEA. There are 12 residues in the CDR3. The CDR3 is CSVENIYGTQYF. In nucleotides, the CDR3 is TGCAGCGTTGAAAATATCTATGGGACCCAGTACTTC. Combining the CDR3 with reference TRBV29-1 and TRBJ2-5 gives the whole variable domain SAVISQKPSRDICQRGTSLTIQCQVDSQVTMMFWYRQQPGQSLTLIATANQGSEATYESGFVIDKFPISRPNLTFSTLTVSNMSPEDSSIYLCSVENIYGTQYFGPGTRLLVL.

This clonotype turned up a few times. The chain is built from TRBV5-6 and TRBJ2-1; TRBD2 matches at 15 bases. Germline V lookup: CDR1 SGHDT, CDR2 YYEEEE. V lost 0 bases and J lost 6; bases outside the gene matches: 13. The CDR3 has 20 amino acids. CDR3 protein: CASSLEQTWTSGRGVNEQFF. DNA for the CDR3: TGTGCCAGCAGCTTGGAACAAACGTGGACTAGCGGGAGGGGGGTCAATGAGCAGTTCTTC.